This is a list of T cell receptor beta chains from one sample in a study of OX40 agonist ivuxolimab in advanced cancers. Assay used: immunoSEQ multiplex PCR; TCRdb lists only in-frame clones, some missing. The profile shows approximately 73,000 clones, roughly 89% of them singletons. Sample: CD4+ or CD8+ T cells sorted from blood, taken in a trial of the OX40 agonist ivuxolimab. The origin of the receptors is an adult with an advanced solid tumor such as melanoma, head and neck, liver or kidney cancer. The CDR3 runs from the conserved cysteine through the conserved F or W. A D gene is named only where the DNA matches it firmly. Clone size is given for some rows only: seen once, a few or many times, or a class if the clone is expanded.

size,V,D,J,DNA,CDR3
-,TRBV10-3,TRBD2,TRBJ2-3,TGTGCCACCCAAGCTGGGACTAGCGGGAGTTTGCAAGATACGCAGTATTTT,CATQAGTSGSLQDTQYF
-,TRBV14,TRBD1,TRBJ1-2,TGTGCCAGCAGGCAACAGGGGGGATACACCTTC,CASRQQGGYTF
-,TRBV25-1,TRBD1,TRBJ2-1,TGTGCCAGCAGTGGTGGGACAGTAGTCAACAATGAGCAGTTCTTC,CASSGGTVVNNEQFF
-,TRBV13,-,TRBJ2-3,TGTGCCAGCAGTTTGGGAACAGGGTTTTTTAGACGCACAGATACGCAGTATTTT,CASSLGTGFFRRTDTQYF
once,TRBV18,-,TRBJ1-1,TGTGCCAGCTCACTCCGGGGGGCAAGGGCCCAGACTGAAGCTTTCTTT,CASSLRGARAQTEAFF
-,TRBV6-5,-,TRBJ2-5,TGTGCCAGCAGTTACGGGGGGGCTGTGGAGACCCAGTACTTC,CASSYGGAVETQYF
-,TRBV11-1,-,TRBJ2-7,TGTGCCAGCAGCAACCCACGAGAGTTGGAATACGAGCAGTACTTC,CASSNPRELEYEQYF
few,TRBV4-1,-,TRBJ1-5,TGCGCCAGCAGCCAAGATGCCGGGAGTCAGCCCCAGCATTTT,CASSQDAGSQPQHF
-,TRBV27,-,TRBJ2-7,TGTGCCAGCAGTTTAAGAGGCACCTACGAGCAGTACTTC,CASSLRGTYEQYF
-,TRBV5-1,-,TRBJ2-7,TGCGCCAGCAGCTTGGGTAACTTCGACGAGCAGTACTTC,CASSLGNFDEQYF
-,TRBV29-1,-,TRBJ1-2,TGCAGCGTACCGGACAGTAACTATGGCTACACCTTC,CSVPDSNYGYTF
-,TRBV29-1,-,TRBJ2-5,TGCAGCGTTGAAATGGGACCGACGTGGGAGACCCAGTACTTC,CSVEMGPTWETQYF
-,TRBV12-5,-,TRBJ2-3,TGTGCTAGTGGTCAAACCCTCCCGGGGGTCACAGATACGCAGTATTTT,CASGQTLPGVTDTQYF
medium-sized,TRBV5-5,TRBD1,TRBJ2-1,TGTGCCAGCACTCTGATCGGACAGGGCAATGAGCAGTTCTTC,CASTLIGQGNEQFF
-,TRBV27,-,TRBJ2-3,TGTGCCAGCAGTTCGTCCGGGCCCCAGCATACGCAGTATTTT,CASSSSGPQHTQYF
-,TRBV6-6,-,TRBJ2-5,TGTGCCAGCAGTTCAAACAGGGTAGAGACCCAGTACTTC,CASSSNRVETQYF
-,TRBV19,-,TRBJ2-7,TGTGCCAGTAGTAGTCGACCAGCCTACGAGCAGTACTTC,CASSSRPAYEQYF
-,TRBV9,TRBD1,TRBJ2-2,TGTGCCAGCAGCTATCGACCGGGACAGGGGGCGCCCGGGGAGCTGTTTTTT,CASSYRPGQGAPGELFF
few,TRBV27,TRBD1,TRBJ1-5,TGTGCCAGCAGAGGGGGACAGCTATCTCAGCCCCAGCATTTT,CASRGGQLSQPQHF
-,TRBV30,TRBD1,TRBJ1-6,TGTGCCTGGGCCGCAGGGGGGAATTCACCCCTCCACTTT,CAWAAGGNSPLHF
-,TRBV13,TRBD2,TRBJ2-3,TGTGCCAGCGGATCCACCACATTACTAGCGGGAGGGCCGACGCAGTATTTT,CASGSTTLLAGGPTQYF
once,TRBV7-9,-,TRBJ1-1,TGTGCCAGCAGCTCGGGTCTCAACACTGAAGCTTTCTTT,CASSSGLNTEAFF
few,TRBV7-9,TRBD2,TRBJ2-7,TGTGCCAGCACTCGAGGGACTACCTACGAGCAGTACTTC,CASTRGTTYEQYF
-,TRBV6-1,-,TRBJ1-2,TGTGCCAGCAACGACAGGCGTGGCTACACCTTC,CASNDRRGYTF
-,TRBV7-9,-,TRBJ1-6,TGTGCCAGCAGCCTACCGGAGGGGAATTCACCCCTCCACTTT,CASSLPEGNSPLHF
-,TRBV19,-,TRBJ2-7,TGTGCCAGTAGTATTGGGACCCCAGGGGATTCTTACGAGCAGTACTTC,CASSIGTPGDSYEQYF
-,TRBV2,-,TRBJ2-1,TGTGCCGGGAACTATGAGCAGTTCTTC,CAGNYEQFF
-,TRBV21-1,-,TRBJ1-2,TGTGCCAGCAGCAAAAGCGGACAGAACTATGGCTACACCTTC,CASSKSGQNYGYTF
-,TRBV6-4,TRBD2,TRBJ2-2,TGTGCCAGCACGGTAATAGCGGGTGCGCCCACCGGGGAGCTGTTTTTT,CASTVIAGAPTGELFF
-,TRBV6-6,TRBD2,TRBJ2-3,TGTGCCAGCAGAGGACTAGCAGATGCAGATACGCAGTATTTT,CASRGLADADTQYF
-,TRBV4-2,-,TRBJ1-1,TGTGCCAGCAGTGACGCGGGGCGTTTTGAAGCTTTCTTT,CASSDAGRFEAFF
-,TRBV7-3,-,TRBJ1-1,TGTGCCAGCAGCACATACCTGAACACTGAAGCTTTCTTT,CASSTYLNTEAFF
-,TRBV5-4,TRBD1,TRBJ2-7,TGTGCCAGCAGCCCCTTAGGGGGCCGGGGCGAGCAGTACTTC,CASSPLGGRGEQYF
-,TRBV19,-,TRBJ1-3,TGTGCCAGTAGCATCCCCGGACAGCTCTCTGGAAACACCATATATTTT,CASSIPGQLSGNTIYF
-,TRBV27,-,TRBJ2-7,TGTGCCAGCCACGGTGCGGGGGCGTCCTTCTCCTACGAGCAGTACTTC,CASHGAGASFSYEQYF
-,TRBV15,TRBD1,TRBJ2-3,TGTGCCACCAGCCGGGACAGGAGACCGGGAGATACGCAGTATTTT,CATSRDRRPGDTQYF
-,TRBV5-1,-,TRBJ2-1,TGCGCCAGCAGCTTGGAGTTCAATGAGCAGTTCTTC,CASSLEFNEQFF
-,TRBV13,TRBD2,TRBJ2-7,TGTGCCAGCAGCTTGGTGGGAGGGAGCTCCTACGAGCAGTACTTC,CASSLVGGSSYEQYF
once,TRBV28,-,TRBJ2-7,TGTGCCAGCAGCCTCGGCTACGAGCAGTACTTC,CASSLGYEQYF
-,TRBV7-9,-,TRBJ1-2,TGTGCCAGCAGCCCATGGGTAGTTTTGGGCTATGGCTACACCTTC,CASSPWVVLGYGYTF
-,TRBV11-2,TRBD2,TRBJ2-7,TGTGCCAGCAGCTTAACTAGCGGGATCTACGAGCAGTACTTC,CASSLTSGIYEQYF
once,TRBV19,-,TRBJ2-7,TGTGCCAGTAGTATAGGTCAGGGCTACGAGCAGTACTTC,CASSIGQGYEQYF
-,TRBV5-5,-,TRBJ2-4,TGTGCCAGCAGCCCGTATACTTTAGCCAAAAACATTCAGTACTTC,CASSPYTLAKNIQYF
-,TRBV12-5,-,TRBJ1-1,TGTGCTAGTGGTTATGGGGACAATCTGAACACTGAAGCTTTCTTT,CASGYGDNLNTEAFF
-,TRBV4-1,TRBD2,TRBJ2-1,TGCGCCAGCAGCCAACGGCGCCGAGCGGGAGGGCCTATGAATGAGCAGTTCTTC,CASSQRRRAGGPMNEQFF
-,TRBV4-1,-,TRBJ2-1,TGCGCCAGCAGCCAAGAACACAGCGAGTTGGTCAGCGATGAGCAGTTCTTC,CASSQEHSELVSDEQFF
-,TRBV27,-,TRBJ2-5,TGTGCCAGCAGTTCCGGTGAGACCCAGTACTTC,CASSSGETQYF
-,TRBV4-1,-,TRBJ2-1,TGCGCCAGCAGCCAAATCGCCCGGCCGTACCATGAGCAGTTCTTC,CASSQIARPYHEQFF
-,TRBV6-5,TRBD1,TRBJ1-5,TGTGCCAGCAGACCGGACAGGGGGAATCAGCCCCAGCATTTT,CASRPDRGNQPQHF
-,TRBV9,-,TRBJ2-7,TGTGCCAGCAGCGAGGAGGGCGGGGTGGGCTACGAGCAGTACTTC,CASSEEGGVGYEQYF
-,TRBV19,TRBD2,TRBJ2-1,TGTGCCAGTCGCACTAGCGGGGGTTACAATGAGCAGTTCTTC,CASRTSGGYNEQFF
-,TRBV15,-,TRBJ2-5,TGTGCCACCAGCAGAGATGGTGGGGGAGGAGCATACCAAGAGACCCAGTACTTC,CATSRDGGGGAYQETQYF
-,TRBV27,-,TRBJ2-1,TGTGCCAGCAGTTCGACGGGTAATGAGCAGTTCTTC,CASSSTGNEQFF
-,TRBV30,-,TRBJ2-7,TGTGCCTGGGGCATGACCTACGAGCAGTACTTC,CAWGMTYEQYF
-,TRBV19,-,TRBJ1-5,TGTGCCAGTAGTATTCATGAGTCGGAGGGGTTTCAGCCCCAGCATTTT,CASSIHESEGFQPQHF
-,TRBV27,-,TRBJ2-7,TGTGCCAGCAGTTTAGATGTAGCGGCAACCCTAGAGCAGTACTTC,CASSLDVAATLEQYF
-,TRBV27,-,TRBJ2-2,TGTGCCAGCAGCAGGGGGGGCGGGGAGCTGTTTTTT,CASSRGGGELFF
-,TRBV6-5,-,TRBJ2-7,TGTGCCAGCAGTTATGTGCAGGGCTACGAGCAGTACTTC,CASSYVQGYEQYF